Described below is a single T cell receptor beta chain sequence and its context. This CDR3 spans 15 amino acids. The V and J ends lost 0 bases and 8 bases respectively, with 13 bases between them. Germline V CDR1 and CDR2: LNHNV, YYDKDF (reference sequence). In the authors' methods: Nucleated cell number was recorded as an estimate derived from reference gene primer amplification. The repertoire was sequenced with immunoSEQ multiplex PCR; TCRdb's copy has only in-frame clones and lacks some. From that table come the V and J calls and clone size; the DNA was used to work out D and trimming. Counted here are more than 110,000 clones, 80% to 90% occurring once; the ten biggest clones make up around 4.2%. Participants were aged roughly 18 to 89 years from more than 20 US areas. Cohort 3 recovery required two negative PCRs, clearance, or symptom resolution. This record belongs to a study of blood T cell repertoires in COVID-19. Study details: COVID-19 samples collected from the United States, Italy and Spain covered acute and convalescent phases.

Source material: PBMCs or T cells enriched from blood (not recorded which). The sequence derives from a man aged 45-65 years who had recovered from COVID-19. J is TRBJ1-4 and V is TRBV15, with TRBD1 as a possible D gene (5 bases). Here the CDR3 reads CATSRDLGKGEKLFF. CDR3 coding DNA: TGTGCCACCAGCAGAGATTTGGGGAAGGGGGAAAAACTGTTTTTT.